This T cell receptor (beta chain) was sequenced for a study of shared clonotypes between healthy human individuals. Study as a whole: Donors consisted of two women and a few men between 18 and 49. Three plates were used per donor for CD4 naive, three for CD4 memory, two for CD8 naive and one for CD8 memory.

Study-wide findings and caveats: Larger estimated richness was generally seen in naive subsets than in memory subsets.

The assay was immunoSEQ multiplex PCR, and TCRdb's table has in-frame clones only and misses some. The profile shows approximately 740,000 clones, over 65% of them singletons. Naive CD45RA+ and memory CD45RA-negative subsets were split from CD4+ cells. Note on this clone: The antigen is undetermined.

The CDR3 consists of 14 residues. Germline V gene sequence: CDR1 SNHLY, CDR2 FYNNEI. V shed 6 bases and J shed 5 bases, with 16 bases lying between them. V and J are TRBV2 and TRBJ2-5; D perhaps matches TRBD1 (6 bases). Specimen: memory CD4+ T cells sorted from blood. Subset denoted: CD45RA-negative fraction. The sequence was collected from a young woman in good health. The CDR3 region has the DNA TGTGCCAGCAGCCTACAGGGATCCGGCGAGACCCAGTACTTC. Protein: CASSLQGSGETQYF.